This T cell receptor beta chain was profiled in a study of T cells in Graves' hyperthyroidism and ophthalmopathy (dated by TCRdb to 2018 to 2020). For the study in its entirety: Peripheral blood was sampled at the time of initial diagnosis, prior to any treatment. A discovery cohort of about a hundred patients, about 44 with Graves' ophthalmopathy and under 60 with stable Graves' hyperthyroidism, was used to find distinguishing TCR V-J signatures. Prospective prediction of ophthalmopathy was tested in an independent validation cohort of 18 to 20 hyperthyroidism patients and 17 patients who later progressed to ophthalmopathy. The 85 to 100 discovery patients were divided at random into training and test sets in a 7:3 ratio. In addition, the study compared T-cell repertoires in thyroid tissue and in blood from roughly 6 Graves' hyperthyroidism patients. After blood sampling, hyperthyroidism patients were treated with methimazole at a starting dose of 30 mg daily, and ophthalmopathy patients were treated with high-dose intravenous methylprednisolone. According to the paper, TCR Vbeta CDR3 sequencing was carried out on approximately 140 peripheral blood samples, which came from 40 to 45 ophthalmopathy, 70 to 80 hyperthyroidism and roughly 17 progressor patients. The study at large found these results: A model built on a 13 V-J signature distinguished ophthalmopathy from stable hyperthyroidism, reaching 85% to 90% sensitivity and around 81% specificity in cross-validation and 80%/75% in testing. In validation, the model predicted progression to ophthalmopathy with over 65% sensitivity and around 72% specificity, a median of approximately 6.5 months before onset. Sample size was not statistically predetermined, and blinding of investigators to group allocation was not performed. Blood samples also contained most of the expanded thyroid clonotypes (frequency above 0.001), which suggests that blood repertoires may reflect thyroid immune responses.

Comment on this clonotype: Its binding antigen is unknown. Within one base of it there is no much larger clone, and no base qualities were kept.

CDR1 and CDR2 (SGHAT, FQNNGV) derive from the germline V gene. The CDR3, from cysteine to phenylalanine, totals 16 residues. Only the CDR3 part of the read is kept: 48 bases, read in frame from the first base. Cut back by 6 bases and 0 bases, the V and J ends lie 17 bases apart. The TCR beta CDR3 regions were amplified from RNA transcripts. A first-round RT-PCR of the TCR CDR3 used the HTBI primer set with the Qiagen OneStep RT-PCR kit. Libraries were constructed in a second round of multiplex PCR, after which size selection and purification were carried out. Paired-end sequencing of the libraries was performed with 100 bp reads on an Illumina HiSeq2000. The study's own analysis went as follows. SOAPnuke was used to process the raw data, removing reads that contained adapters or uncalled bases, had a mean Phred below 15, or lacked an exact match to the constant primer or identifier. High-quality paired reads were merged using COPE v1.2.5, and each unique nucleotide sequence was defined as a clonotype. MiTCR v1.1 was used to align clonotypes to the IMGT TRBV, TRBD and TRBJ reference segments. The analysis was restricted to V-J combinations with a frequency above 0.0001, which together covered around 99% of the repertoires. The TCS score was defined as F50 (clonal expansion) divided by E x V (chaos), with BLOSUM62-based TCRdist calculated between CDR3 peptides within each V-J. Welch's t-statistics and random forest reduced 450 to 600 V-J features to around 14, which were used in a naive Bayes classifier (R e1071). TCRdb ran its own pipeline on the public reads, namely fastp trimming at Q25 and MiXCR clone calling, and kept in-frame beta chains. Duplicate CDR3 protein sequences are folded into a single record with the most common DNA and genes. These V and J calls derive from TCRdb rather than the authors' analysis. The sample data list under 400,000 distinct CDR3 sequences, and roughly 18% of these were observed just once. The ten largest clones represent 45% to 50% of the sample.

Stable Graves' hyperthyroidism was defined as no progression to ophthalmopathy during 18 months of follow-up. Hyperthyroidism patients were aged 18 to 65 years and newly diagnosed, with disease duration of less than 2 months. The study excluded patients with uncontrolled infections, other autoimmune diseases, pregnancy or lactation. Diagnoses were based on clinical symptoms, serum thyroxine and TRAb, thyroid ultrasound and orbital computed tomography. PBMCs were isolated from about 9.2 ml of fresh peripheral blood by Ficoll-Paque density gradient centrifugation. Total RNA was extracted using Trizol reagent, and RNA quality was assessed on an Agilent 2100 Bioanalyzer.

This TCR was recovered from a woman in her fifties or sixties with Graves' hyperthyroidism. Material for sequencing was blood. The sequence joins TRBV11-2 to TRBJ1-1, with a tentative D gene TRBD1 over 5 matching bases. The CDR3 region: CASRAGSAPMNTEAFF. The base sequence is TGTGCCAGCAGGGCAGGGTCAGCACCCATGAACACTGAAGCTTTCTTT.